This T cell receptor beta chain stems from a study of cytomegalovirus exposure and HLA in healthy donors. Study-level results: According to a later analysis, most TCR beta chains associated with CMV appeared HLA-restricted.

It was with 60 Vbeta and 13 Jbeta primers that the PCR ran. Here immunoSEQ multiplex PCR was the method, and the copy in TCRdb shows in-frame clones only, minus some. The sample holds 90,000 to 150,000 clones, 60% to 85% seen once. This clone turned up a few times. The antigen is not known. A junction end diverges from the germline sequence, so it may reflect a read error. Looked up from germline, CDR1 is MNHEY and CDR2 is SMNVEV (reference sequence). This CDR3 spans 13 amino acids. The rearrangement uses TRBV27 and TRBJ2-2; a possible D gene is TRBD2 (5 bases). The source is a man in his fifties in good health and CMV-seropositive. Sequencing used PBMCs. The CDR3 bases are TGTGCCAGCAGTCTAAACACCCCCCGGGGAGCTGTTTTT. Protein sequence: CASSLNTPRGAVF.